Listed below are T cell receptor beta chains from one sample, sequenced in a study of blood T cell repertoires in COVID-19. Method: immunoSEQ multiplex PCR; TCRdb's copy keeps in-frame clones and lacks some. The sample yields 55,000 to 90,000 clones, 81% seen once. The sequenced sample consisted of peripheral blood. These receptors were taken from a woman aged 70 to 79 with acute or convalescent COVID-19. Each CDR3 is given with its conserved first and last residue. A D gene is named only where the DNA matches it firmly. The size of a clone is reported for some rows only, either as once, few or many, or as a class for expanded clones.

CDR3 DNA	CDR3 protein	V gene	J gene	clone size	D gene
TGTGCCAGCAGTCCCGGGACAGGGTACACCGGGGAGCTGTTTTTT	CASSPGTGYTGELFF	TRBV6-2/TRBV6-3	TRBJ2-2	NA	TRBD1
TGTGCCAGCAGCGTAGGGGTTGGGACAGATTCTAACTATGGCTACACCTTC	CASSVGVGTDSNYGYTF	TRBV9	TRBJ1-2	NA	TRBD1
TGCGCCAGCACAAGACAGGTCGGGACCGGGGAGCTGTTTTTT	CASTRQVGTGELFF	TRBV4-1	TRBJ2-2	NA	NA
TGTGCCAGCAGACAGACAGGGGGAGGCAATCAGCCCCAGCATTTT	CASRQTGGGNQPQHF	TRBV6-5	TRBJ1-5	NA	TRBD1
TGTGCCAGTAGTATTGGTCCGGGAACAGGGCGGACTGAAGCTTTCTTT	CASSIGPGTGRTEAFF	TRBV19	TRBJ1-1	NA	NA
TGTGCCACCAGCAGAGACAGGGCGGGGGAAGAGACCCAGTACTTC	CATSRDRAGEETQYF	TRBV15	TRBJ2-5	NA	TRBD2
TGCGCCAGCAGCCAAGATCCGAGCGGGGGGATGGCAGATACGCAGTATTTT	CASSQDPSGGMADTQYF	TRBV4-3	TRBJ2-3	NA	TRBD2
TGTGCCAGCACCTCGAAGTCGGCGGAACGAGGCTACACCTTC	CASTSKSAERGYTF	TRBV6-5	TRBJ1-2	NA	NA
TGTGCAAGTCGCTTAGTGGAGTCGACAGGGCCGACCAAAAACATTCAGTACTTC	CASRLVESTGPTKNIQYF	TRBV12-2	TRBJ2-4	once	NA
TGTGCCAGCAGCTTAGTGGAGGAAGGGGGCTTACGGGAAAAACTGTTTTTT	CASSLVEEGGLREKLFF	TRBV11-3	TRBJ1-4	few	TRBD1
TGTGCCAGCAGCTTGAACAGGGTCGAAAAACTGTTTTTT	CASSLNRVEKLFF	TRBV5-8	TRBJ1-4	NA	NA
TGTGCCAGCAGTCTCGGACAGTACGGTGAAGCTTTCTTT	CASSLGQYGEAFF	TRBV12-3/TRBV12-4	TRBJ1-1	NA	NA
TGCGCCAGCAGCCCCTCTTTGGGCGACAGGACATCGTATGAGGATGGCTACACCTTC	CASSPSLGDRTSYEDGYTF	TRBV4-1	TRBJ1-2	NA	NA
TGTGCCAGCAGCTCTATTGGACAGGGCGGGGAGCTGTTTTTT	CASSSIGQGGELFF	TRBV7-2	TRBJ2-2	NA	TRBD1
TGTGCCAGCAGCACGACAACAGGGTTAGTCAAAAACATTCAGTACTTC	CASSTTTGLVKNIQYF	TRBV3-1/TRBV3-2	TRBJ2-4	NA	NA
TGCAGTGCTAGTGCTTTCCAGGGGGCCCAAGAGACCCAGTACTTC	CSASAFQGAQETQYF	TRBV20-1	TRBJ2-5	NA	TRBD1
TGTGCCAGCAGCCCGCGGGGGTCTTTCGCGGATACGCAGTATTTT	CASSPRGSFADTQYF	TRBV7-2	TRBJ2-3	NA	TRBD2
TGTGCCTGGAGTTTTGGTAACGGCGGCAATGAGCAGTTCTTC	CAWSFGNGGNEQFF	TRBV30	TRBJ2-1	once	NA
TGTGCCAGCAGCGTAGAGGTTGCGGACACTGAAGCTTTCTTT	CASSVEVADTEAFF	TRBV9	TRBJ1-1	NA	NA
TGTGCCAGCAGCCCCGGGACTAGCGGGAGCACAGATACGCAGTATTTT	CASSPGTSGSTDTQYF	TRBV4-2	TRBJ2-3	once	TRBD2
TGTGCCATCAAAGAGGACAGGGGGGAGCGCACTGAAGCTTTCTTT	CAIKEDRGERTEAFF	TRBV10-3	TRBJ1-1	NA	TRBD1
TGCGCCAGCAGCCAACAACAGGGGGACGGTGAGAACACCATATATTTT	CASSQQQGDGENTIYF	TRBV4-1	TRBJ1-3	NA	TRBD1
TGTGCCAGCAGTTATGAAACGGGCTCCTACGAGCAGTACTTC	CASSYETGSYEQYF	TRBV6-5	TRBJ2-7	NA	NA
TGTGCCAGCAGTGTTTTTTCCCCCGGGACAGGAGACGGCTACACCTTC	CASSVFSPGTGDGYTF	TRBV2	TRBJ1-2	few	TRBD1
TGTGCCAGCAGCGTAGAGGGTATAGGCAGGGGGAACACTGAAGCTTTCTTT	CASSVEGIGRGNTEAFF	TRBV9	TRBJ1-1	NA	NA
TGCAGCGTTGCGGGGGGCGCTTCGAACACTGAAGCTTTCTTT	CSVAGGASNTEAFF	TRBV29-1	TRBJ1-1	NA	NA
TGTGCCAGCAGTGGGTCAGCGGGAGTTAGGGGAGGAGATACGCAGTATTTT	CASSGSAGVRGGDTQYF	TRBV6-4	TRBJ2-3	NA	TRBD2
TGCGCCAGCAGCCGCCAGACGGGACTAGCGGGGGTTGTACAAGAGACCCAGTACTTC	CASSRQTGLAGVVQETQYF	TRBV4-3	TRBJ2-5	few	TRBD2
TGTGCCAGCAGCTTGGATGGTAGCGGGTCGACCGAGCAGTACTTC	CASSLDGSGSTEQYF	TRBV5-8	TRBJ2-7	NA	TRBD2
TGTGCCAGCAGCTTATCCGGCGGGAGCTACAATGAGCAGTTCTTC	CASSLSGGSYNEQFF	TRBV7-3	TRBJ2-1	NA	TRBD2
TGCAGCGTTGACCCACAGGACTATGGCTACACCTTC	CSVDPQDYGYTF	TRBV29-1	TRBJ1-2	few	NA
TGTGCCAGCAGCCAAGGAGCGGGGAAGAATGAGCAGTTCTTC	CASSQGAGKNEQFF	TRBV3-1/TRBV3-2	TRBJ2-1	NA	TRBD2
TGTGCCAGCAGCTTAGAGACGCGGGTTGAAAAACTGTTTTTT	CASSLETRVEKLFF	TRBV7-2	TRBJ1-4	NA	NA
TGTGCCAGCAGCGGGGGGCCTCAAGAGACCCAGTACTTC	CASSGGPQETQYF	TRBV9	TRBJ2-5	few	NA
TGTGCCAGCAGCTCCCTCGGGACAGGGCAACGTGACAATGAGCAGTTCTTC	CASSSLGTGQRDNEQFF	TRBV7-2	TRBJ2-1	NA	TRBD1
TGCGCCAGCAGCTTGGACGGGAGCTCCTACAATGAGCAGTTCTTC	CASSLDGSSYNEQFF	TRBV5-1	TRBJ2-1	NA	NA
TGTGCCAGCAGTTACTCGATGTCTAGCGGGGGGTTCCAAGAGACCCAGTACTTC	CASSYSMSSGGFQETQYF	TRBV6-2/TRBV6-3	TRBJ2-5	few	TRBD2
TGTGCCAGCAGCCAAATGGATCGGGAGGGCTACACCTTC	CASSQMDREGYTF	TRBV5-4	TRBJ1-2	few	NA
TGTGCCAGCAGCCGATCCAGGGGGTACACCGGGGAGCTGTTTTTT	CASSRSRGYTGELFF	TRBV14	TRBJ2-2	NA	TRBD1
TGTGCCAGCAGTTACACCCCAGGGTACGGACAGGGTGGCTACACCTTC	CASSYTPGYGQGGYTF	TRBV6-2/TRBV6-3	TRBJ1-2	few	TRBD1
TGTGCCAGCAGCTTCATAGAGGCAGATACGCAGTATTTT	CASSFIEADTQYF	TRBV5-4	TRBJ2-3	NA	NA
TGCAGCGTTGACGGTGAGCGGGGGAGCACAGATACGCAGTATTTT	CSVDGERGSTDTQYF	TRBV29-1	TRBJ2-3	NA	TRBD2
TGTGCCAGCAGTTTCGACAGGGGAACCGGGGAGCTGTTTTTT	CASSFDRGTGELFF	TRBV6-5	TRBJ2-2	NA	TRBD1
TGTGCCAGAAGCTTGGGTGGTTTGGAAGAGCCTCGGGGGGATACGCAGTATTTT	CARSLGGLEEPRGDTQYF	TRBV5-3	TRBJ2-3	NA	NA
TGTGCCAGCAGCTTGCCAATCGGTTTAAGTGAGCAGTTCTTC	CASSLPIGLSEQFF	TRBV5-6	TRBJ2-1	NA	NA
TGTGCCAGCAGCCTGGGGGGGACTTTCTCTAACAATGAGCAGTTCTTC	CASSLGGTFSNNEQFF	TRBV14	TRBJ2-1	once	TRBD2
TGTGCCTCGGACAGGGGGCGGTACGAGCAGTACTTC	CASDRGRYEQYF	TRBV30	TRBJ2-7	NA	TRBD1